This TCR beta chain was identified in a study of cytomegalovirus exposure and HLA in healthy donors. Researchers ran the PCR with 60 Vbeta and 13 Jbeta primers. Some clones are missing from TCRdb's copy, which holds only in-frame ones; the method was immunoSEQ multiplex PCR. Of about 110,000 clones in the sample, more than 65% are singletons; the top ten hold 5% to 7.5%. V dropped 1 base and J dropped 0; count of bases not matched to a gene: 3. CDR1 SGHNT and CDR2 YYREEE come from the germline V gene (reference sequence). This CDR3 is 15 amino acids long. Sequencing was carried out using PBMCs. The chain is built from TRBV5-4 and TRBJ2-7; 8 nucleotides align to TRBD2. This TCR came from a woman aged 50 to 60 in good health and CMV-seropositive. This CDR3 reads CASSLKRGSSYEQYF. In DNA, the CDR3 is TGTGCCAGCAGCTTGAAGCGGGGGAGCTCCTACGAGCAGTACTTC.